This T cell receptor (beta chain) was identified during a study of cytomegalovirus exposure and HLA in healthy donors. Study at large: HLA-typed donors contributed approximately 86 million unique TCRs, which were held in an early data release. The study's findings and limits: A link between a missense DCLRE1C variant and TCR beta V- and J-gene trimming emerged from a later analysis.

The V segment lost 8 bases and the J segment 6 bases; nucleotides outside the gene matches: 6. The CDR3 sequence is 12 residues long. Germline V gene sequence: CDR1 MNHEY, CDR2 SMNVEV (reference sequence). Vbeta (60) and Jbeta (13) primers were used in the PCR. The repertoire was sequenced with immunoSEQ multiplex PCR; TCRdb's copy has only in-frame clones and lacks some. The top ten hold more than 2% of the sample, which has 110,000 to 150,000 clones, approximately 80% seen once. Points on this clone: Its antigen is undetermined.

V gene TRBV27 combines with J gene TRBJ2-7; 8 nucleotides align to TRBD1. Source material: PBMCs. The sequence was collected from a boy aged 2 to 10 in good health and CMV-seronegative. The CDR3 DNA reads as TGTGCCAGCGGGACAGGCGCACGCGAGCAGTACTTC. It is translated as CASGTGAREQYF.